Sequencing of this T cell receptor (beta chain) was carried out in a study of blood T cell repertoires in COVID-19. At the level of the study: Spain, Italy and the United States supplied samples that represented acute and convalescent COVID-19.

Looked up from germline, CDR1 is SEHNR and CDR2 is FQNEAQ (reference sequence). The CDR3 loop spans 14 amino acids. V lost 2 bases, J lost 3 bases, and 3 bases stayed unmatched. Sequencing used immunoSEQ multiplex PCR; TCRdb keeps in-frame clones, though not all of them. Altogether around 310,000 clones are present, approximately 91% being singletons, with the ten largest covering around 9.5%. This clone was counted a few times. Categorization into cohorts depended on clinical history that participants reported. The V gene is TRBV7-9, the J gene TRBJ2-7; 8 bases are a match to TRBD1. The receptor was derived from a woman in her thirties or forties who had recovered from COVID-19. Sequenced material: PBMCs or T cells enriched from blood (not recorded which). The CDR3 DNA reads TGTGCCAGCAGCTTACGGACAGGGTTCTACGAGCAGTACTTC. Translation gives CASSLRTGFYEQYF.